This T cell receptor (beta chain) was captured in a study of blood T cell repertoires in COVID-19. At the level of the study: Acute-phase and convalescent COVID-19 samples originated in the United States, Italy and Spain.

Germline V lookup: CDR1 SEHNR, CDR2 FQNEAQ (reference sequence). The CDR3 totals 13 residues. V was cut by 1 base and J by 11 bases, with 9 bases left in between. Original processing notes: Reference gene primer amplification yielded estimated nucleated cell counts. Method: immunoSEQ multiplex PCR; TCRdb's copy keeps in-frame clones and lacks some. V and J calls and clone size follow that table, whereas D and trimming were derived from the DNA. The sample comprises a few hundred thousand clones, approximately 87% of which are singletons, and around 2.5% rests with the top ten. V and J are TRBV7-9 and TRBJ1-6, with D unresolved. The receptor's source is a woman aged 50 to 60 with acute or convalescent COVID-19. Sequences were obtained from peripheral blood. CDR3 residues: CASSLGGWAPLHF. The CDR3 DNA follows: TGTGCCAGCAGCTTAGGAGGGTGGGCACCCCTCCACTTT.